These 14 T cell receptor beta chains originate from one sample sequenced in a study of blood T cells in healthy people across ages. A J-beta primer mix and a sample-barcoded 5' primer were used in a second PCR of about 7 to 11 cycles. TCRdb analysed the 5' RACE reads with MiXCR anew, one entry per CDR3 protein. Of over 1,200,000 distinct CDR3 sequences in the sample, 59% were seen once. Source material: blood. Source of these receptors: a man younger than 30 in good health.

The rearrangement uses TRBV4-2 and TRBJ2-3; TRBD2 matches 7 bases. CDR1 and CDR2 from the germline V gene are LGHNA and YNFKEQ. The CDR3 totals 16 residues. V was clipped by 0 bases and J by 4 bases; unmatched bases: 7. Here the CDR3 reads CASSQDFASGADTQYF. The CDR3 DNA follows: TGTGCCAGCAGCCAAGATTTTGCTAGCGGAGCAGATACGCAGTATTTT.

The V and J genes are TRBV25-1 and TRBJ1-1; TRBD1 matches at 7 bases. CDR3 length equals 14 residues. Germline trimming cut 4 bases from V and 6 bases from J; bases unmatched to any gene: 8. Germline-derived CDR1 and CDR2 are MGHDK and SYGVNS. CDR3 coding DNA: TGTGCCAGCAGTGCGCTGACAGGGAGCGCTGAAGCTTTCTTT. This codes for CASSALTGSAEAFF. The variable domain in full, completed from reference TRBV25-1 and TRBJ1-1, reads EADIYQTPRYLVIGTGKKITLECSQTMGHDKMYWYQQDPGMELHLIHYSYGVNSTEKGDLSSESTVSRIRTEHFPLTLESARPSHTSQYLCASSALTGSAEAFFGQGTRLTVV.

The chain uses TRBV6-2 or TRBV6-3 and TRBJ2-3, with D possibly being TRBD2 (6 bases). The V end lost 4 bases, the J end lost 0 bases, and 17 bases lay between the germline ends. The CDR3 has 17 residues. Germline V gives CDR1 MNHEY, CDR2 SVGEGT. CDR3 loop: CASSCSEGSSSTDTQYF. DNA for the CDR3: TGTGCCAGCAGTTGCTCGGAGGGGAGTTCTAGCACAGATACGCAGTATTTT.

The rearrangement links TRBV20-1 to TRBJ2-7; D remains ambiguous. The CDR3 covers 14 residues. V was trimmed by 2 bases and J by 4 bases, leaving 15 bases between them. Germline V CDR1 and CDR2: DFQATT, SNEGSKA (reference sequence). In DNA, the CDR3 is TGCAGTGCTAGAAATGCCCCCCGATTTTACGAGCAGTACTTC. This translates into CSARNAPRFYEQYF.

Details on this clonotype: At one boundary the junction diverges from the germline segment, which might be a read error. CDR3 loop: CSARVYRASNTDTLYF. For the CDR3, the DNA is TGCAGTGCTAGGGTATACCGGGCCTCGAACACAGATACGCTGTATTTT. This sequence joins TRBV20-1 and TRBJ2-3; D not resolved. This CDR3 spans 16 amino acids. Germline lookup yields CDR1 DFQATT and CDR2 SNEGSKA (reference sequence).

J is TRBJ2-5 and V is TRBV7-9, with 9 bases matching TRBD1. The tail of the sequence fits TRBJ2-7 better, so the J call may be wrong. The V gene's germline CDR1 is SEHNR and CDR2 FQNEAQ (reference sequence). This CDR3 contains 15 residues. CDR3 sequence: CASSFSGTGPNEQYF. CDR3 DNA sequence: TGTGCCAGCAGCTTCTCCGGGACAGGGCCCAACGAGCAGTACTTC.

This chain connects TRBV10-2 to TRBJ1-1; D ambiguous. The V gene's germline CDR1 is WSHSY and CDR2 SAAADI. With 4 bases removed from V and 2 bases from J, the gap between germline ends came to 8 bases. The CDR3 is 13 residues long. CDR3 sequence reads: CASSVWPNTEAFF. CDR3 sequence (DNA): TGCGCCAGCAGTGTTTGGCCAAACACTGAAGCTTTCTTT.

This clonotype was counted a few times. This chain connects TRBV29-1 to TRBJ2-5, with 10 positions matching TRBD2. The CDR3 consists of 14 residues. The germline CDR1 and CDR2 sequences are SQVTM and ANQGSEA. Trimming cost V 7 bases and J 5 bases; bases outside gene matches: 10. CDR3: CSAREASGSETQYF. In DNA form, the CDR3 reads TGCAGCGCTAGAGAGGCTAGCGGGAGTGAGACCCAGTACTTC.

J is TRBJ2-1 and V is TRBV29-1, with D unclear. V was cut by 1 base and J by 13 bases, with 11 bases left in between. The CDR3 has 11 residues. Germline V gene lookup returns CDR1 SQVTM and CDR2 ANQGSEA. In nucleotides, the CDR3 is TGCAGCGTTGAAGTTGGAGAGACCCAGTTCTTC. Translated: CSVEVGETQFF.

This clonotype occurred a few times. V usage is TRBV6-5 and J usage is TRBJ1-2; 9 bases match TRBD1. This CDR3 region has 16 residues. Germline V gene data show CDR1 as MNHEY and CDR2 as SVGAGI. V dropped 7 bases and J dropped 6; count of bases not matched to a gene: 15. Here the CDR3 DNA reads TGTGCCAGCATCGACAGAGGGGGACAGGGCACTAATGGCTACACCTTC. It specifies CASIDRGGQGTNGYTF.

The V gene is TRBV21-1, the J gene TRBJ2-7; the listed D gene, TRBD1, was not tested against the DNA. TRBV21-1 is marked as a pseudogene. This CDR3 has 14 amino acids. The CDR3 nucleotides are TGTGCCAGCAGCACTGGCAGGGGGCGTTGGGAGCAGTACTTC. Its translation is CASSTGRGRWEQYF.

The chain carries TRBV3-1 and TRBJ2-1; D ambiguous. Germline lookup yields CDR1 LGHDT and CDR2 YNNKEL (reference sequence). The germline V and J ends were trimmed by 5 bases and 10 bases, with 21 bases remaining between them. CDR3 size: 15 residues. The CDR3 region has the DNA TGTGCCAGCAGCGAGCTACGCGTAGCCTCCTACGAGCAGTTCTTC. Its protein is CASSELRVASYEQFF.

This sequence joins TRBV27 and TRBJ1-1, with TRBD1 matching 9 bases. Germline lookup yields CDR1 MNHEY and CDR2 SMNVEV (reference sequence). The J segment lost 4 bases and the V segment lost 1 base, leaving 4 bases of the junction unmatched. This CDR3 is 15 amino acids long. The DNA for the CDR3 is TGTGCCAGCAGTTTATATGGACAGGGGAGCACTGAAGCTTTCTTT. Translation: CASSLYGQGSTEAFF.

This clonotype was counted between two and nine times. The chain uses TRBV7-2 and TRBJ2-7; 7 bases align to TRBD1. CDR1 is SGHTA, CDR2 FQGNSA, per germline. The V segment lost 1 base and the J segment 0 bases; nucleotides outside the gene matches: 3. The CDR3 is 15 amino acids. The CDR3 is CASSLEGTASYEQYF. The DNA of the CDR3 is TGTGCCAGCAGCTTAGAAGGGACAGCCTCCTACGAGCAGTACTTC.